This T cell receptor (beta chain) emerged from a study of cytomegalovirus exposure and HLA in healthy donors. 60 Vbeta and 13 Jbeta primers were used in PCR. In the original workflow: A later analysis tallied tens of millions of unique TCR beta chains, about 12 million of them shared. Here immunoSEQ multiplex PCR was the method, and the copy in TCRdb shows in-frame clones only, minus some. V and J calls plus clone size are reproduced from that table; the DNA served to infer D and trimming. The sample comprises under 150,000 clones, almost 85% of which are singletons, and 2.7% rests with the top ten. Only a few counts were recorded for this clone. What it recognizes is unknown. The study, taken as a whole, reports: In vitro confirmation showed three CMV-associated chains to be CMV antigen specific. As a later analysis showed, a missense DCLRE1C variant was linked to trimming of TCR beta V- and J-genes.

What was sequenced was PBMCs. The clonotype comes from a boy aged 2-9 years in good health and CMV-seronegative.

CDR3 sequence (DNA): TGCGCCAGCAGCCAACCGACAGGGAAGATTAGAGGCTACACCTTC. This encodes CASSQPTGKIRGYTF. The V gene is TRBV4-1, the J gene TRBJ1-2; 7 positions agree with TRBD1. The V gene end was trimmed by 2 bases and the J gene end by 8 bases; junction bases not matched to a gene: 11. CDR1 and CDR2 from the germline V gene are MGHRA and YSYEKL. This CDR3 is 15 amino acids long.